This T cell receptor beta chain was identified in a study of OX40 agonist ivuxolimab in advanced cancers. Study background: Ivuxolimab doses were 0.01, 0.1, 0.3, 1.5, 3 or 10 mg/kg every 2 weeks. Study-level findings and limits: Dose levels from 0.1 to 3.0 mg/kg saw CD4+ and CD8+ blood T cells expand clonally by week 6. Patients with a partial response at 0.1-3.0 mg/kg had among the lowest clonal expansion.

To note about this clone: Its target is not known.

Exclusion of a patient followed from autoimmune disease history or systemic immunosuppression. Libraries were prepared by immunoSEQ multiplex PCR; TCRdb keeps only in-frame clonotypes and omits some of them. There are 60,000 to 90,000 clones in the sample; less than 85% occur only once, and 0.44% lies in the top ten. V was pared by 1 base and J by 4 bases, with 4 bases of the junction left unmatched. The CDR3 is 15 amino acids. In germline, CDR1 is SGHNT, CDR2 YENEEA. The receptor comes from an adult with an advanced solid tumor such as melanoma, head and neck, liver or kidney cancer. The chain recombines TRBV11-3 with TRBJ2-3; TRBD2 aligns across 8 bases. The source material was CD4+ or CD8+ T cells sorted from blood, sampled in a trial of the OX40 agonist ivuxolimab. In DNA, the CDR3 is TGTGCCAGCAGCTTAGGGGCGGGGGGTGCAGATACGCAGTATTTT. Protein product: CASSLGAGGADTQYF.